The next 29 T cell receptor beta chains were all read from a single sample in a study of technical replicates of blood from several donors. The method was immunoSEQ multiplex PCR; TCRdb's version includes in-frame clones alone and lacks a portion of them. In the table there are some 80,000 clones, approximately 90% of which are singletons. The sample consisted of T cells isolated from PBMCs. The receptors were sampled from a human donor in good health.

The chain recombines TRBV12-5 with TRBJ1-1; D gene uncertain. Between the trimmed V and J ends, which lost 6 bases and 4 bases, there was a span of 24 bases. This CDR3 contains 17 residues. Germline V CDR1 and CDR2: LGHNT, FRNRAP. The CDR3 here is CASGPARIPSQVTEAFF. CDR3 sequence (DNA): TGTGCTAGTGGCCCAGCAAGGATCCCAAGCCAGGTCACTGAAGCTTTCTTT. Full variable domain (outside the CDR3, taken from reference TRBV12-5 and TRBJ1-1): DARVTQTPRHKVTEMGQEVTMRCQPILGHNTVFWYRQTMMQGLELLAYFRNRAPLDDSGMPKDRFSAEMPDATLATLKIQPSEPRDSAVYFCASGPARIPSQVTEAFFGQGTRLTVV.

The chain is built from TRBV7-9 and TRBJ2-1; 9 nucleotides match TRBD2. Germline assignment: CDR1 SEHNR and CDR2 FQNEAQ (reference sequence). The junction had 8 bases not matched to a gene; V was cut back by 5 bases and J by 0 bases. This CDR3 has 17 residues. The CDR3 DNA sequence: TGTGCCAGCAGCCCTCCCGGGACTAGCAGCTCCTACAATGAGCAGTTCTTC. This encodes CASSPPGTSSSYNEQFF.

The chain carries TRBV7-9 and TRBJ1-2; 8 bases align to TRBD1. V lost 5 bases and J lost 6; bases outside the gene matches: 8. The germline CDR1 and CDR2 sequences are SEHNR and FQNEAQ (reference sequence). The CDR3 length is 14 residues. CDR3 coding DNA: TGTGCCAGCAGCCCAAAAGGACAGGGCGATGGCTACACCTTC. Residues: CASSPKGQGDGYTF.

The J gene is TRBJ1-2, the V gene TRBV6-5, with D possibly being TRBD1 (6 bases). The germline V and J ends were trimmed by 0 bases and 5 bases, with 10 bases remaining between them. The germline CDR1 and CDR2 sequences are MNHEY and SVGAGI. This CDR3 comprises 14 residues. The CDR3 spells CASSYSGTQYGYTF. The CDR3 region has the DNA TGTGCCAGCAGTTACTCCGGGACACAGTATGGCTACACCTTC.

The chain carries TRBV4-1 and TRBJ2-1; TRBD2 matches at 7 bases. The CDR3 is 17 residues long. Germline CDR1 is MGHRA and CDR2 is YSYEKL. V lost 0 bases to trimming and J lost 5 bases; unmatched junction nucleotides: 10. The CDR3 loop is CASSQDGGLAEDNEQFF. The CDR3 nucleotides read TGCGCCAGCAGCCAAGATGGCGGGCTAGCGGAGGACAATGAGCAGTTCTTC.

The chain combines TRBV29-1 with TRBJ2-5, with a possible D match to TRBD2 (5 bases). CDR1 SQVTM and CDR2 ANQGSEA come from the germline V gene. The CDR3 is 15 amino acids. V lost 6 bases, J lost 4 bases, and 21 bases lay in between. CDR3 in DNA: TGCAGCGTGCCCTTAGGGAGCGGCGGGCGAGAGACCCAGTACTTC. This gives the protein CSVPLGSGGRETQYF.

The V and J genes are TRBV19 and TRBJ2-7, with D unclear. The CDR3 totals 14 residues. Trimming left V 2 bases short and J 4 bases short, with 12 bases between. The germline V gene encodes CDR1 LNHDA and CDR2 SQIVND (reference sequence). This chain's CDR3 is CASSIRGFTYEQYF. The CDR3, as DNA: TGTGCCAGTAGTATAAGAGGATTTACTTACGAGCAGTACTTC.

The chain uses TRBV5-4 and TRBJ1-1; D may be TRBD1 (5 bases). The V gene lost 4 bases and the J gene lost 3 bases, with 13 bases spanning the gap. This CDR3 region has 14 residues. Germline CDR1 SGHNT, CDR2 YYREEE (reference sequence). As DNA, the CDR3 is TGTGCCAGCAGCCCCTCGACAGCACACACTGAAGCTTTCTTT. Its protein product is CASSPSTAHTEAFF.

This sequence joins TRBV9 and TRBJ2-7; TRBD1 is a possible D gene (5 bases). This CDR3 is built from 15 residues. V was cut by 0 bases and J by 1 base, with 11 bases left in between. CDR1 is SGDLS and CDR2 is YYNGEE in the germline V gene. The CDR3 DNA reads as TGTGCCAGCAGCGTAGGGCAGGGTAGGTCCTACGAGCAGTACTTC. Protein: CASSVGQGRSYEQYF.

The genes are TRBV20-1 and TRBJ2-7; 7 positions agree with TRBD1. J gave up 4 bases and V 5 bases, and 2 bases lay outside the gene matches. CDR3 length: 11 amino acids. Germline V CDR1 and CDR2: DFQATT, SNEGSKA (reference sequence). The CDR3 DNA reads TGCAGTGCTGAACAGGGGTACGAGCAGTACTTC. Its protein product is CSAEQGYEQYF.

V is TRBV27 and J is TRBJ2-7, with D tentatively TRBD2 (6 bases). The V end was cut by 5 bases, the J end by 5 bases, with 22 bases between. The CDR3 sequence is 16 residues long. Germline loops: CDR1 MNHEY, CDR2 SMNVEV (reference sequence). DNA of the CDR3: TGTGCCAGCAGTCTTAATCTCCGCGCAGGGAGGAACGAGCAGTACTTC. Its protein is CASSLNLRAGRNEQYF.

The rearrangement uses TRBV4-2 and TRBJ2-5; D is ambiguous. Trimming cost V 0 bases and J 4 bases, with 6 bases left between them. Germline lookup yields CDR1 LGHNA and CDR2 YNFKEQ. The CDR3 is made up of 13 amino acids. The DNA of the CDR3 is TGTGCCAGCAGCCAAGATATGAGAGAGACCCAGTACTTC. Its translation is CASSQDMRETQYF.

The chain joins TRBV5-6 to TRBJ2-1; possibly TRBD2 for D (7 bases). Looked up from germline, CDR1 is SGHDT and CDR2 is YYEEEE. The CDR3 runs 19 residues. V lost 5 bases to trimming and J lost 0 bases, with 24 bases between them. CDR3 loop: CASRAVVRRGLSSYNEQFF. Written as DNA, the CDR3 is TGTGCCAGCAGGGCTGTTGTCAGGCGGGGGCTAAGCTCCTACAATGAGCAGTTCTTC.

Here the CDR3 DNA reads TGTGCCAGCAGTGATGAGGGGGACAGGCCCAATGAGCAGTTCTTC. Protein product: CASSDEGDRPNEQFF. V is TRBV6-4 and J is TRBJ2-1; 8 positions match TRBD1. CDR3 length equals 15 residues. V lost 3 bases and J lost 6; bases outside the gene matches: 7. Germline loops: CDR1 MRHNA, CDR2 SNTAGT.

This rearrangement joins TRBV7-9 to TRBJ2-1; 10 nucleotides match TRBD2. Trimming cost V 5 bases and J 9 bases; bases outside gene matches: 16. CDR1 SEHNR and CDR2 FQNEAQ come from the germline V gene (reference sequence). This CDR3 is 17 amino acids long. Written as DNA, the CDR3 is TGTGCCAGCAGCATTACTAGCGGGACCTGTATTACAAGTGAGCAGTTCTTC. Translated: CASSITSGTCITSEQFF.

The J gene is TRBJ1-2, the V gene TRBV5-4; 7 bases agree with TRBD1. V lost 5 bases, J lost 1 base, and 11 bases stayed unmatched. Germline V CDR1 and CDR2: SGHNT, YYREEE (reference sequence). This CDR3 has 16 residues. The CDR3 sequence: CASRGIRDRSNYGYTF. The DNA of the CDR3 is TGTGCCAGCAGGGGGATCCGGGACAGAAGTAACTATGGCTACACCTTC.

V is TRBV6-5 and J is TRBJ2-5, with D tentatively TRBD1 (6 bases). The CDR3 is 14 residues long. The ends were cut back, 1 base at V and 2 bases at J, with 8 bases in the middle. Germline CDR1 reads MNHEY; CDR2 reads SVGAGI. The CDR3 DNA reads TGTGCCAGCAGTTACTTTGGACAGCAAGAGACCCAGTACTTC. Amino acid sequence: CASSYFGQQETQYF.

This clone occurred once. The V gene is TRBV2, the J gene TRBJ1-5, with unresolved D. CDR1 and CDR2 (germline): SNHLY, FYNNEI. The length of the CDR3 is 17 residues. Trimming stripped 7 bases from V and 0 bases from J, with 19 bases between. CDR3 in DNA: TGTGCCAGCAACACGGGAACCAAATACTATAGCAATCAGCCCCAGCATTTT. Its translation is CASNTGTKYYSNQPQHF.

This chain links TRBV5-5 with TRBJ1-5; no clear D gene. From germline, CDR1 is SGHKS and CDR2 YYEKEE (reference sequence). This CDR3 is built from 15 residues. Trimming shortened V by 0 bases and J by 2 bases, and 9 bases separated the two germline ends. CDR3 in amino acids: CASSLGATGNQPQHF. The CDR3 nucleotides are TGTGCCAGCAGCTTGGGGGCCACGGGCAATCAGCCCCAGCATTTT.

The chain links TRBV30 to TRBJ2-5; D perhaps matches TRBD2 (5 bases). V was shortened by 1 base and J by 5 bases, with 11 bases between the two germline ends. This CDR3 region has 13 residues. Germline V CDR1 and CDR2: GTSNPN, SVGIG (reference sequence). CDR3 DNA sequence: TGTGCCTGGAGTGACCACCGAGGGGAGACCCAGTACTTC. Its protein is CAWSDHRGETQYF.

In DNA form, the CDR3 reads TGTGCCAGTACGGAAAGGGGAGGCAGAAGGTATGGCTACACCTTC. This codes for CASTERGGRRYGYTF. The V and J genes are TRBV19 and TRBJ1-2; tentative D call: TRBD1 (5 bases). There are 15 residues in the CDR3. Trimming shortened V by 7 bases and J by 5 bases, and 20 bases separated the two germline ends. Germline V gene data show CDR1 as LNHDA and CDR2 as SQIVND (reference sequence).

The rearrangement uses TRBV5-1 and TRBJ1-3; a possible D gene is TRBD1 (5 bases). Germline lookup yields CDR1 SGHRS and CDR2 YFSETQ. Trimming cost V 5 bases and J 3 bases, with 12 bases left between them. This CDR3 is 14 amino acids long. The CDR3 reads CASSSGIVGNTIYF. CDR3 bases: TGCGCCAGCAGTTCAGGGATCGTTGGAAACACCATATATTTT.

In this sample, this clone turned up once. The chain recombines TRBV5-1 with TRBJ2-5, with TRBD1 matching over 9 bases. The CDR3 loop spans 15 amino acids. CDR1 SGHRS and CDR2 YFSETQ come from the germline V gene. The V segment lost 0 bases and the J segment 5 bases; nucleotides outside the gene matches: 5. CDR3 sequence reads: CASSLGDREIETQYF. Written as DNA, the CDR3 is TGCGCCAGCAGCTTGGGGGACAGGGAAATCGAGACCCAGTACTTC. Full variable domain (rest looked up from reference TRBV5-1 and TRBJ2-5): KAGVTQTPRYLIKTRGQQVTLSCSPISGHRSVSWYQQTPGQGLQFLFEYFSETQRNKGNFPGRFSGRQFSNSRSEMNVSTLELGDSALYLCASSLGDREIETQYFGPGTRLLVL.

The rearrangement uses TRBV7-8 and TRBJ2-7; 7 bases are shared with TRBD1. The CDR3 has 15 amino acids. V shed 5 bases, J shed 1 base, and the junction held 8 bases outside the gene matches. The germline gives CDR1 SGHVS, CDR2 FQNEAQ. CDR3 sequence: CASSLRQGVSYEQYF. The DNA of the CDR3 is TGTGCCAGCAGCCTGAGACAGGGTGTTTCCTACGAGCAGTACTTC.

This chain connects TRBV13 to TRBJ1-2; 12 bases match TRBD1. The CDR3 is 14 residues long. V lost 5 bases, J lost 8 bases, and 6 bases stayed unmatched. Germline V lookup: CDR1 PRHDT, CDR2 FYEKMQ (reference sequence). CDR3 region: CASSAGTGGNGYTF. The CDR3 DNA follows: TGTGCCAGCAGCGCCGGGACAGGGGGCAACGGCTACACCTTC.

The V gene is TRBV10-1, the J gene TRBJ2-4; 9 bases line up with TRBD1. This CDR3 comprises 18 residues. The germline gives CDR1 WNHNN, CDR2 SYGVQD (reference sequence). V lost 6 bases to trimming and J lost 2 bases; unmatched junction nucleotides: 14. CDR3 in DNA: TGCGCCAGCAGAGGCGAGGGACAGGGTACGGGGCCCAAAAACATTCAGTACTTC. Amino acid sequence: CASRGEGQGTGPKNIQYF.

The chain is built from TRBV12-5 and TRBJ2-2; 9 bases are shared with TRBD1. CDR1 LGHNT and CDR2 FRNRAP come from the germline V gene. This CDR3 is 18 amino acids long. V shed 0 bases, J shed 1 base, and the junction held 6 bases outside the gene matches. In DNA form, the CDR3 reads TGTGCTAGTGGTTTGGTAGTCACGGGACAGGGGAACACCGGGGAGCTGTTTTTT. It is translated as CASGLVVTGQGNTGELFF. The entire variable domain, with the rest obtained from reference TRBV12-5 and TRBJ2-2, is as follows: DARVTQTPRHKVTEMGQEVTMRCQPILGHNTVFWYRQTMMQGLELLAYFRNRAPLDDSGMPKDRFSAEMPDATLATLKIQPSEPRDSAVYFCASGLVVTGQGNTGELFFGEGSRLTVL.

The chain links TRBV6-1 to TRBJ2-1, with D hard to call. CDR1 and CDR2 from the germline V gene are MNHNS and SASEGT. CDR3 length equals 14 residues. V was shortened by 4 bases and J by 10 bases, with 17 bases between the two germline ends. The CDR3: CASSAFRVDPEQFF. The DNA of the CDR3 is TGTGCCAGCAGTGCATTCCGGGTCGACCCCGAGCAGTTCTTC.

V and J are TRBV29-1 and TRBJ2-3, with TRBD2 identical over 12 bases. CDR3 length: 13 amino acids. Germline V lookup: CDR1 SQVTM, CDR2 ANQGSEA. CDR3 loop: CTGGLAGTDTQYF. The CDR3 DNA sequence: TGCACCGGTGGACTAGCGGGGACAGATACGCAGTATTTT.